This T cell receptor (beta chain) was recorded in a study of blood T cells in healthy people across ages. Whole-study results and caveats: Older individuals had lower TCR beta diversity per million T cells (the decline was roughly linear).

The draw of peripheral blood yielded around 10 milliliters from each donor. Isolating PBMCs gave at least 6 million of these cells per sample. No fewer than 5.5 micrograms of total RNA were isolated from every sample. The CDR3 contains 15 residues. The ends were cut back, 0 bases at V and 4 bases at J, with 13 bases in the middle. Looked up from germline, CDR1 is DFQATT and CDR2 is SNEGSKA (reference sequence). For this clonotype: Its specificity is not known.

With a J-beta primer mix and a sample-barcoded 5' primer, a second PCR ran about 7 to 11 cycles. TCRdb processed the 5' RACE reads anew with MiXCR; each CDR3 protein has one entry. The table lists around 500,000 distinct CDR3 sequences, roughly 48% of them singletons. Material: blood. This TCR was sampled from an older man in good health. The V call is TRBV20-1, the J call TRBJ2-1; unclear D gene. The CDR3 DNA is TGCAGTGCTAGAGAATCCCCCCAACATTACAATGAGCAGTTCTTC. Translated: CSARESPQHYNEQFF.